The clone carrying this T cell receptor (beta chain) was detected only a few times. Its specificity is not known. Aged 18 to 65, the patients had hyperthyroidism that was newly diagnosed and had lasted under 2 months. Source material for PBMCs was over 7.5 ml fresh peripheral blood. The CDR3 runs to 13 residues. Trimming pared 1 base from V and 8 bases from J, leaving 6 bases between. Germline CDR1 is SGHAT and CDR2 is FQNNGV. The data were obtained in a study of T cells in Graves' hyperthyroidism and ophthalmopathy. At the level of the study: Peripheral blood specimens were obtained at initial diagnosis, prior to any treatment. Overall study findings and caveats: In the blood, most expanded thyroid clonotypes above 0.001 appeared as well.

Regions amplified from RNA transcripts were the TCR beta CDR3 regions. Primed by the HTBI set, a first-round RT-PCR was run on the TCR CDR3. From the multiplex PCR reads, TCRdb called clonotypes with MiXCR, one entry per CDR3 protein. The sample lists under 350,000 distinct CDR3 sequences, about 18% occurring once. The sample consisted of blood. This receptor was taken from a woman aged 45-65 years with Graves' hyperthyroidism. This chain uses TRBV11-2 with TRBJ1-6; the D is unclear. In DNA form, the CDR3 reads TGTGCCAGCAGCTTAGCGTATTATTCACCCCTCCACTTT. This encodes CASSLAYYSPLHF.